Sequencing of this TCR beta chain was carried out in a study of Graves' ophthalmopathy and Graves' hyperthyroidism. Background on the study: The authors collected peripheral blood at initial diagnosis, before any treatment.

This clonotype was recorded at least ten times. No antigen is known for it. RNA transcripts provided the template for amplifying TCR beta CDR3 regions. The authors performed first-round RT-PCR with HTBI primers and then a second-round multiplex PCR. TCRdb independently ran MiXCR on the multiplex PCR reads; one entry per CDR3 protein. The data show about 210,000 distinct CDR3 sequences, about 32% seen once. Unmatched junction bases numbered 3, after V lost 1 base and J lost 0 bases. This CDR3 spans 16 amino acids. CDR1 is LNHDA and CDR2 is SQIVND in the germline V gene (reference sequence). Study conclusions and caveats: From stable hyperthyroidism, ophthalmopathy was separated by a 13-signature model with 85% to 90% sensitivity and approximately 84% specificity. Among expanded thyroid clonotypes above 0.001 frequency, most also occurred in blood.

The rearrangement joins TRBV19 to TRBJ2-5; 9 nucleotides line up with TRBD1. The specimen sequenced was peripheral blood. This sequence originates from a man aged 45-65 years with Graves' ophthalmopathy. CDR3 region: CASSIVTGGYQETQYF. The DNA of the CDR3 is TGTGCCAGTAGTATAGTGACAGGGGGGTACCAAGAGACCCAGTACTTC.